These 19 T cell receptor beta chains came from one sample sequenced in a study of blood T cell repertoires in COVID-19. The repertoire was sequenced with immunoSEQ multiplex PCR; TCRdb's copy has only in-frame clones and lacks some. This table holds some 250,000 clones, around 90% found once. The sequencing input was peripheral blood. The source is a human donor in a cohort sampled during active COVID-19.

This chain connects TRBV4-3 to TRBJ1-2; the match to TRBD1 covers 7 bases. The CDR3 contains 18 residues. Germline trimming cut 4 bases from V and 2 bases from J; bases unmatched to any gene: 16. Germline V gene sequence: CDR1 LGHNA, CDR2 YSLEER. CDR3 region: CASSPSIPGTVSNYGYTF. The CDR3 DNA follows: TGCGCCAGCAGCCCATCCATCCCCGGGACAGTGTCCAACTATGGCTACACCTTC.

The CDR3 sequence: CASSEILQGAGNTEAFF. CDR3 DNA: TGTGCCAGCAGTGAAATCTTACAGGGGGCGGGGAACACTGAAGCTTTCTTT. This chain joins TRBV6-4 and TRBJ1-1; TRBD1 matches at 9 bases. The CDR3 extends over 17 amino acids. With V trimmed by 3 bases and J by 1 base, 9 bases remained unmatched. Germline V gives CDR1 MRHNA, CDR2 SNTAGT.

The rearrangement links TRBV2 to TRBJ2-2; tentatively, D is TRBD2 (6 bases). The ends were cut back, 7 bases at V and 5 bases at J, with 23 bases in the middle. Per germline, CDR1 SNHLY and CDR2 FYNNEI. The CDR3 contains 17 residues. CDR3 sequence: CASIRSAGTSRTGELFF. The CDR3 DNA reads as TGTGCCAGCATCCGGTCGGCGGGAACCAGCAGGACCGGGGAGCTGTTTTTT.

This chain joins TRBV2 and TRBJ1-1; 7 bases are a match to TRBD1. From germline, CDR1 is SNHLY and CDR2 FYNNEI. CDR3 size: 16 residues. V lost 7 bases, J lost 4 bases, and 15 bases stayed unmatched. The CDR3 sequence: CASKKGADRLFTEAFF. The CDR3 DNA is TGTGCCAGCAAGAAGGGGGCGGACCGGCTTTTCACTGAAGCTTTCTTT. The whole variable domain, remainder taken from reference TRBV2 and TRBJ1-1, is EPEVTQTPSHQVTQMGQEVILRCVPISNHLYFYWYRQILGQKVEFLVSFYNNEISEKSEIFDDQFSVERPDGSNFTLKIRSTKLEDSAMYFCASKKGADRLFTEAFFGQGTRLTVV.

CDR3 in amino acids: CASSIRQGTSAGANVLTF. The CDR3 region has the DNA TGTGCCAGTAGTATCCGACAGGGAACCTCGGCAGGGGCCAACGTCCTGACTTTC. This chain joins TRBV19 and TRBJ2-6, with TRBD1 matching 7 bases. The CDR3 runs 18 residues. V lost 3 bases and J lost 4; bases outside the gene matches: 12. Germline V CDR1 and CDR2: LNHDA, SQIVND (reference sequence).

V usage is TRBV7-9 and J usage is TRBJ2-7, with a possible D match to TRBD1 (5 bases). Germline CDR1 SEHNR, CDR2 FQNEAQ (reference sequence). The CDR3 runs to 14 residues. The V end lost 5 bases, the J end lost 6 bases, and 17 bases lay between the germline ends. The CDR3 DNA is TGTGCCAGCAGCCTGACTCTCCAGGGAAGCGAGCAGTACTTC. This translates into CASSLTLQGSEQYF.

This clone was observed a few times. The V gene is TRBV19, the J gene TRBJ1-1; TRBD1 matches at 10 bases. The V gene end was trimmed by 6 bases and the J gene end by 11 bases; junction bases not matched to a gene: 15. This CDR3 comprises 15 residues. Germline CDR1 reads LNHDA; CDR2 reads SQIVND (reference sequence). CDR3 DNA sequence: TGTGCCAGTAGCCAAAGTGCTCGACAGGGGGCTGCGGCTTTCTTT. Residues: CASSQSARQGAAAFF. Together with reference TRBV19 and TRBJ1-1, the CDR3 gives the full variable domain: DGGITQSPKYLFRKEGQNVTLSCEQNLNHDAMYWYRQDPGQGLRLIYYSQIVNDFQKGDIAEGYSVSREKKESFPLTVTSAQKNPTAFYLCASSQSARQGAAAFFGQGTRLTVV.

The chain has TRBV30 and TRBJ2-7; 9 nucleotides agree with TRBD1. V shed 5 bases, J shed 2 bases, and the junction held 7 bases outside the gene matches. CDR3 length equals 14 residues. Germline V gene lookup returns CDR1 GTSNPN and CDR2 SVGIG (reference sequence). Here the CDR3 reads CAWGRNRGPYEQYF. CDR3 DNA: TGTGCCTGGGGCCGAAACAGGGGGCCCTACGAGCAGTACTTC.

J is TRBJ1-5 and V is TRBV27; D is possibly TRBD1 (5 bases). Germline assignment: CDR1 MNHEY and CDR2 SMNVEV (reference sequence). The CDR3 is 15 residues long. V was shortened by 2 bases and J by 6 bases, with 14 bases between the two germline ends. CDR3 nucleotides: TGTGCCAGCAGTTTAGGGTCAGGGATGGGTCAGCCCCAGCATTTT. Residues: CASSLGSGMGQPQHF.

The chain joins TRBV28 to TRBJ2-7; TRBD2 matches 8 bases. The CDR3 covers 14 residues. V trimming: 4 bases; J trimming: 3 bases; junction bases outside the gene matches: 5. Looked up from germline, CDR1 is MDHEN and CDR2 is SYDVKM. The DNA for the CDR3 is TGTGCCAGCAGTTCCGGGACTAGACTCTACGAGCAGTACTTC. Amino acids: CASSSGTRLYEQYF.

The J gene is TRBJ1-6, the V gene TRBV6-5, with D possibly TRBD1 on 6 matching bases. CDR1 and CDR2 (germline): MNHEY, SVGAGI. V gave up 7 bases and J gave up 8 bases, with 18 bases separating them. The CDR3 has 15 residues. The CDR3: CASTYRDVRYSPLHF. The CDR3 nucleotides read TGTGCCAGCACCTACAGGGATGTAAGATATTCACCCCTCCACTTT.

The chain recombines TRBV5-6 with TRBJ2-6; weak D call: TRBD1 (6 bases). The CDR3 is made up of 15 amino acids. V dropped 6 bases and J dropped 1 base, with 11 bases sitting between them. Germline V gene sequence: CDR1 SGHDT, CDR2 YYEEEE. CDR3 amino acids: CASTQRGSGANVLTF. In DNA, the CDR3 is TGTGCCAGCACCCAGAGGGGGTCTGGGGCCAACGTCCTGACTTTC.

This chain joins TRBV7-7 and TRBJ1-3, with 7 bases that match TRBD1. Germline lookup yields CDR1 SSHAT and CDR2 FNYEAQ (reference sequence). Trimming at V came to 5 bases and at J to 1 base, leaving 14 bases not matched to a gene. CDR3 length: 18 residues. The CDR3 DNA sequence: TGTGCCAGCAGCGTTGTAGGACAGGAAGATCTATCTGGAAACACCATATATTTT. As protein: CASSVVGQEDLSGNTIYF.

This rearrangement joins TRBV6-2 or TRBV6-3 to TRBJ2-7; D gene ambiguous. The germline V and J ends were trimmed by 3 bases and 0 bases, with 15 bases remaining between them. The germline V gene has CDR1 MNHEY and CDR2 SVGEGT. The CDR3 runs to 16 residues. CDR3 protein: CASSYTSTQPSYEQYF. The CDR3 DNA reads TGTGCCAGCAGTTATACTTCGACACAGCCCTCCTACGAGCAGTACTTC.

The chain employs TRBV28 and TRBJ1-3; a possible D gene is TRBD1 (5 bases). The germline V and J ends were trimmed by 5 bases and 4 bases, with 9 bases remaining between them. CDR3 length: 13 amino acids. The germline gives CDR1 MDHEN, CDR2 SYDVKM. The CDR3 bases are TGTGCCAGCAGTCAGGGATTCGGAAACACCATATATTTT. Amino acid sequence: CASSQGFGNTIYF.

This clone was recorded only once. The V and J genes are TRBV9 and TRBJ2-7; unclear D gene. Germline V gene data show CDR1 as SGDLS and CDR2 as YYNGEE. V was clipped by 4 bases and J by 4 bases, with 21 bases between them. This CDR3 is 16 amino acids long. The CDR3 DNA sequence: TGTGCCAGCAGCCCCTCCTGGGCTGAAACTTTTTACGAGCAGTACTTC. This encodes CASSPSWAETFYEQYF.

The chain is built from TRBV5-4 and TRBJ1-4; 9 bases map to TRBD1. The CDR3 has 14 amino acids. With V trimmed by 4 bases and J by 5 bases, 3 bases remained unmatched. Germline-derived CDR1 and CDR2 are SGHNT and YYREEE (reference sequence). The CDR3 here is CASSRDRANEKLFF. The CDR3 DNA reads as TGTGCCAGCAGCCGGGACAGGGCCAATGAAAAACTGTTTTTT.

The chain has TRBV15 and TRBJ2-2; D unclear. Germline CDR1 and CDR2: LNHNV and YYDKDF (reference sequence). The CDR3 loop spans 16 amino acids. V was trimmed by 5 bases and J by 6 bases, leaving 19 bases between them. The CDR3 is CATSPRWVALAGELFF. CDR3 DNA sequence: TGTGCCACCAGCCCCAGGTGGGTGGCTTTGGCCGGGGAGCTGTTTTTT.

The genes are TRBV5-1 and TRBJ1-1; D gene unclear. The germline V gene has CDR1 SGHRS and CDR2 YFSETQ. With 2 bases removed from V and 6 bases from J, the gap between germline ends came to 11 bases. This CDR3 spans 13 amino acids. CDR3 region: CASSLGSGAEAFF. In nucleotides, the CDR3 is TGCGCCAGCAGCTTAGGCAGTGGAGCTGAAGCTTTCTTT.